This T cell receptor beta chain was identified in a study of blood T cell repertoires in COVID-19. For the study at large: Sites in the United States, Italy and Spain provided acute and convalescent COVID-19 samples. Nucleic acid was either cDNA or gDNA, and it came from T cells, B-cell-depleted T cells, or PBMCs.

Here immunoSEQ multiplex PCR was the method, and the copy in TCRdb shows in-frame clones only, minus some. The table records approximately 200,000 clones, approximately 83% of them present only once. Germline V CDR1 and CDR2: MNHEY, SMNVEV (reference sequence). The V gene end was trimmed by 4 bases and the J gene end by 5 bases; junction bases not matched to a gene: 6. The CDR3 loop spans 14 amino acids. Sequencing was done on a sample of peripheral blood. V is TRBV27 and J is TRBJ2-5; the match to TRBD1 covers 8 bases. The source is a woman aged 50 to 65 with acute or convalescent COVID-19. In nucleotides, the CDR3 is TGTGCCAGCAGTTCACTAAGGACAGGGGAGACCCAGTACTTC. It is translated as CASSSLRTGETQYF.